The 29 T cell receptor beta chains given below trace back to one sample, sequenced in a study of neurological immune-mediated disorders. TCRdb itself ran the 5' RACE reads through MiXCR, one entry per CDR3 protein. The sample consists of about 58,000 distinct CDR3 sequences, 3% to 4% of them appearing once. Sequencing was done on a sample of PBMCs. The origin of the receptors is a woman in her sixties or seventies with multiple sclerosis.

The rearrangement joins TRBV10-3 to TRBJ1-3, with D possibly being TRBD1 (5 bases). Trimming took off 3 bases at V and 12 bases at J, with 24 bases between the two ends. CDR3 length equals 16 residues. CDR1 is ENHRY, CDR2 SYGVKD, per germline. Here the CDR3 DNA reads TGTGCCATCAGTGATTCCCCCATCGGGACGGGAAAAAACATATATTTT. Translating it yields CAISDSPIGTGKNIYF.

This clonotype was seen repeatedly, ten times or more. This chain uses TRBV18 with TRBJ2-7; D is possibly TRBD1 (6 bases). The CDR3 runs to 18 residues. Germline CDR1 and CDR2: KGHSH and LQKENI. V was shortened by 5 bases and J by 2 bases, with 25 bases between the two germline ends. CDR3: CASSSTYPYRVQTYEQYF. DNA of the CDR3: TGTGCCAGCTCATCCACTTACCCCTACAGGGTCCAAACCTACGAGCAGTACTTC. Combining the CDR3 with reference TRBV18 and TRBJ2-7 gives the whole variable domain NAGVMQNPRHLVRRRGQEARLRCSPMKGHSHVYWYRQLPEEGLKFMVYLQKENIIDESGMPKERFSAEFPKEGPSILRIQQVVRGDSAAYFCASSSTYPYRVQTYEQYFGPGTRLTVT.

At least ten counts were recorded for this clonotype. CDR3 amino acids: CASKRNLGTDTQYF. The CDR3 DNA sequence: TGTGCCAGCAAGAGGAACCTTGGGACAGATACGCAGTATTTT. The V gene is TRBV2, the J gene TRBJ2-3; no clear D gene. The germline V gene encodes CDR1 SNHLY and CDR2 FYNNEI. Trimming removed 7 bases from V and 3 bases from J, with 14 bases in between. This CDR3 has 14 amino acids.

This clonotype came up many times. The J gene is TRBJ2-7, the V gene TRBV3-1, with D hard to call. From germline, CDR1 is LGHDT and CDR2 YNNKEL (reference sequence). The CDR3 spans 14 residues. V lost 1 base to trimming and J lost 6 bases, with 13 bases between them. The CDR3 region has the DNA TGTGCCAGCAGCCAAGTTCTCACGGTTCCCGAGCAGTACTTC. As protein: CASSQVLTVPEQYF.

This clonotype appeared many times. The chain carries TRBV20-1 and TRBJ1-5, with 8 bases matching TRBD1. V shed 3 bases, J shed 2 bases, and the junction held 6 bases outside the gene matches. Germline lookup yields CDR1 DFQATT and CDR2 SNEGSKA (reference sequence). The CDR3 runs 15 residues. CDR3 nucleotides: TGCAGTGCTAGCGTTGTGGGACAGGGCAATCAGCCCCAGCATTTT. Its protein product is CSASVVGQGNQPQHF.

This clonotype was detected many times. The chain is built from TRBV20-1 and TRBJ1-6; D might be TRBD1 (6 bases). Germline assignment: CDR1 DFQATT and CDR2 SNEGSKA (reference sequence). CDR3 length: 17 residues. The V and J ends lost 0 bases and 0 bases respectively, with 12 bases between them. CDR3 sequence (DNA): TGCAGTGCTAGAGATCTCAGGGGAAGCTCCTATAATTCACCCCTCCACTTT. Protein product: CSARDLRGSSYNSPLHF.

At least ten counts were recorded for this clonotype. V is TRBV5-6 and J is TRBJ1-2; D not resolved. The germline V and J ends were trimmed by 2 bases and 2 bases, with 19 bases remaining between them. Germline V gives CDR1 SGHDT, CDR2 YYEEEE. This CDR3 contains 17 residues. CDR3 region: CASSFRQDIRRNYGYTF. CDR3 in DNA: TGTGCCAGCAGCTTCAGGCAAGATATTCGACGGAACTATGGCTACACCTTC.

As regards this clonotype: A read error is possible here, since a much larger clone lies one base away. V gene TRBV12-3 or TRBV12-4 combines with J gene TRBJ2-3, with 7 bases fitting TRBD2. The CDR3 is 13 amino acids. CDR3 protein: CSSGVLAVDTQYF. CDR3 DNA: TGTTCCAGCGGGGTCTTGGCGGTCGATACGCAGTATTTT.

About this clonotype itself: A much more abundant neighbour one base away suggests this may be a read error. CDR3 sequence: CASRGKGADTQYF. The CDR3 nucleotides read TGTGCCAGCAGGGGAAAGGGCGCAGATACGCAGTATTTT. The rearrangement uses TRBV7-6 and TRBJ2-3; D unresolved. CDR1 SGHVS and CDR2 FNYEAQ come from the germline V gene. V was shortened by 6 bases and J by 4 bases, with 11 bases between the two germline ends. The CDR3 is made up of 13 amino acids.

This clonotype appeared many times. Here the CDR3 DNA reads TGTGCCAGCAGCATACTAGCGGGAGCGGGGGCCAAAAACATTCAGTACTTC. Translating gives CASSILAGAGAKNIQYF. The J gene is TRBJ2-4, the V gene TRBV28; 11 nucleotides agree with TRBD2. CDR1 and CDR2 (germline): MDHEN, SYDVKM. V trimming: 6 bases; J trimming: 1 base; junction bases outside the gene matches: 8. There are 17 residues in the CDR3.

This clonotype was seen many times. The chain joins TRBV7-2 to TRBJ2-7; maybe TRBD1 (5 bases). Germline V lookup: CDR1 SGHTA, CDR2 FQGNSA. The length of the CDR3 is 14 residues. Trimming removed 2 bases at V and 2 bases at J, with 10 bases between. This chain's CDR3 is CASSLPSGTYEQYF. CDR3 bases: TGTGCCAGCAGCTTACCTTCAGGGACCTACGAGCAGTACTTC. Variable domain in full (rest from reference TRBV7-2 and TRBJ2-7): GAGVSQSPSNKVTEKGKDVELRCDPISGHTALYWYRQSLGQGLEFLIYFQGNSAPDKSGLPSDRFSAERTGGSVSTLTIQRTQQEDSAVYLCASSLPSGTYEQYFGPGTRLTVT.

The sample holds a few counts of this clonotype. A much larger clone sits a single nucleotide away, making a read error possible. The chain joins TRBV12-3 or TRBV12-4 to TRBJ2-7, with 7 bases lining up with TRBD2. CDR3 length equals 11 residues. CDR3 region: CDSSSGGEQYF. As DNA, the CDR3 is TGTGACAGCAGTTCCGGGGGGGAGCAGTACTTC.

The sample holds many counts of this clonotype. The chain has TRBV6-6 and TRBJ1-2; no clear D. Germline CDR1 and CDR2: MNHNY and SVGAGI (reference sequence). Trimming shortened V by 7 bases and J by 7 bases, and 16 bases separated the two germline ends. The CDR3 length is 13 residues. CDR3 sequence: CASIPSGLGGYTF. As DNA, the CDR3 is TGTGCCAGCATCCCAAGCGGGTTGGGTGGCTACACCTTC.

The table lists this clonotype with many counts. The V and J genes are TRBV9 and TRBJ2-7; possible D gene TRBD1, 5 bases. The CDR3 runs to 15 residues. Germline CDR1 is SGDLS and CDR2 is YYNGEE. The ends were cut back, 3 bases at V and 0 bases at J, with 13 bases in the middle. The CDR3 loop is CASSATGLSSYEQYF. In DNA, the CDR3 is TGTGCCAGCAGCGCAACAGGATTGAGCTCCTACGAGCAGTACTTC.

Many counts were recorded for this clonotype. The V call is TRBV7-2, the J call TRBJ1-2; the D gene is possibly TRBD1 (5 bases). V lost 5 bases to trimming and J lost 4 bases, with 11 bases between them. The CDR3 has 13 amino acids. CDR1 is SGHTA and CDR2 is FQGNSA in the germline V gene. Here the CDR3 DNA reads TGTGCCAGCAGCCAGGGACGGACCTATGGCTACACCTTC. It encodes CASSQGRTYGYTF.

This clonotype was observed a few times. V usage is TRBV5-1 and J usage is TRBJ1-1; no reliable D call. Per the germline V gene, CDR1 is SGHRS and CDR2 is YFSETQ. This CDR3 comprises 13 residues. The V and J ends lost 2 bases and 2 bases respectively, with 7 bases between them. CDR3 DNA sequence: TGCGCCAGCAGCTTTTCAGTAAACACTGAAGCTTTCTTT. Translation: CASSFSVNTEAFF.

This clonotype was detected ten times or more. The chain couples TRBV6-6 to TRBJ1-1; 10 bases line up with TRBD1. J lost 5 bases, V lost 2 bases, and 8 bases had no gene match. This CDR3 contains 16 residues. Germline V CDR1 and CDR2: MNHNY, SVGAGI (reference sequence). In nucleotides, the CDR3 is TGTGCCAGCAGTTACACCGGGACAGGGGTAGGAACTGAAGCTTTCTTT. Protein: CASSYTGTGVGTEAFF.

This clonotype was observed many times. The chain recombines TRBV2 with TRBJ1-3, with D perhaps TRBD1 (5 bases). Deletions cut 7 bases from V and 4 bases from J, with 17 bases between. This CDR3 comprises 15 residues. The germline gives CDR1 SNHLY, CDR2 FYNNEI. CDR3 sequence: CASKEGPVSGNTIYF. The CDR3 nucleotides are TGTGCCAGCAAGGAGGGGCCCGTTTCCGGAAACACCATATATTTT.

At least ten counts were recorded for this clonotype. The gene calls are TRBV10-3 and TRBJ1-5, with D unclear. Germline V gene data show CDR1 as ENHRY and CDR2 as SYGVKD. The CDR3 is 14 residues long. V lost 6 bases to trimming and J lost 1 base, with 10 bases between them. The CDR3 DNA follows: TGTGCCATCAGCGGGCCCCGAAGCAATCAGCCCCAGCATTTT. Translation gives CAISGPRSNQPQHF.

This clonotype was seen a handful of times. J is TRBJ2-3 and V is TRBV6-2 or TRBV6-3, with D possibly being TRBD1 (5 bases). Germline V lookup: CDR1 MNHEY, CDR2 SVGEGT. Between the trimmed V and J ends, which lost 2 bases and 6 bases, there was a span of 9 bases. This CDR3 contains 13 residues. The CDR3 here is CASSYQRQDTQYF. In DNA, the CDR3 is TGTGCCAGCAGTTACCAACGACAGGATACGCAGTATTTT.

This clonotype showed up many times. The chain employs TRBV10-3 and TRBJ2-7; 8 nucleotides match TRBD2. Germline lookup yields CDR1 ENHRY and CDR2 SYGVKD. The CDR3 contains 15 residues. The junction had 5 bases not matched to a gene; V was cut back by 3 bases and J by 1 base. The CDR3 region is CAISDPAGVSYEQYF. CDR3 DNA: TGTGCCATCAGTGATCCAGCGGGGGTTTCCTACGAGCAGTACTTC.

This clonotype was seen ten or more times. The gene calls are TRBV7-2 and TRBJ2-3; 7 bases align to TRBD1. Trimming at V came to 6 bases and at J to 0 bases, leaving 9 bases not matched to a gene. This CDR3 is built from 16 residues. Germline CDR1 reads SGHTA; CDR2 reads FQGNSA. The CDR3 sequence is CASSQKQGISTDTQYF. The CDR3 DNA is TGTGCCAGCAGTCAAAAACAGGGGATCAGCACAGATACGCAGTATTTT. The variable domain in full, with the rest retrieved from reference TRBV7-2 and TRBJ2-3, is GAGVSQSPSNKVTEKGKDVELRCDPISGHTALYWYRQSLGQGLEFLIYFQGNSAPDKSGLPSDRFSAERTGGSVSTLTIQRTQQEDSAVYLCASSQKQGISTDTQYFGPGTRLTVL.

This clonotype showed up just a few times. The chain carries TRBV12-3 or TRBV12-4 and TRBJ1-1; possibly TRBD1 for D (6 bases). CDR3 size: 16 residues. The V end was cut by 4 bases, the J end by 1 base, with 16 bases between. CDR3 in DNA: TGTGCCAGCAGTTGGATCAGGGGCTTCCGGAACACTGAAGCTTTCTTT. This codes for CASSWIRGFRNTEAFF.

This clonotype was observed at least ten times. The chain carries TRBV28 and TRBJ1-1; D uncertain. The CDR3 has 12 residues. Trimming stripped 6 bases from V and 4 bases from J, with 9 bases between. Germline V gene data show CDR1 as MDHEN and CDR2 as SYDVKM. This CDR3 reads CASRGLGTEAFF. CDR3 nucleotide sequence: TGTGCCAGCAGAGGGTTAGGCACTGAAGCTTTCTTT.

The sample holds many counts of this clonotype. This chain joins TRBV5-6 and TRBJ2-1, with 12 bases aligning to TRBD2. The germline CDR1 and CDR2 sequences are SGHDT and YYEEEE. V dropped 2 bases and J dropped 2; count of bases not matched to a gene: 11. This CDR3 has 19 amino acids. The CDR3 region has the DNA TGTGCCAGCAGCTTCAGACTAGCGGGGGTTCGTACCACCTACAATGAGCAGTTCTTC. Amino acids: CASSFRLAGVRTTYNEQFF. Full variable domain (rest looked up from reference TRBV5-6 and TRBJ2-1): DAGVTQSPTHLIKTRGQQVTLRCSPKSGHDTVSWYQQALGQGPQFIFQYYEEEERQRGNFPDRFSGHQFPNYSSELNVNALLLGDSALYLCASSFRLAGVRTTYNEQFFGPGTRLTVL.

This clonotype was detected ten times or more. The V gene is TRBV25-1, the J gene TRBJ2-7; D unclear. The CDR3 consists of 11 residues. Germline CDR1 reads MGHDK; CDR2 reads SYGVNS. Trimming stripped 5 bases from V and 5 bases from J, with 7 bases between. The CDR3 here is CASSRYNEQYF. CDR3 in DNA: TGTGCCAGCAGTCGATATAACGAGCAGTACTTC.

This clonotype was seen many times. This chain connects TRBV10-3 to TRBJ2-6; D gene uncertain. The CDR3 spans 17 residues. Looked up from germline, CDR1 is ENHRY and CDR2 is SYGVKD. Trimming shortened V by 5 bases and J by 2 bases, and 16 bases separated the two germline ends. The DNA of the CDR3 is TGTGCCATCAGTCCCTCCGGCCCAGCGACTGGGGCCAACGTCCTGACTTTC. This gives the protein CAISPSGPATGANVLTF.

This clonotype came up many times. V gene TRBV5-1 combines with J gene TRBJ2-3, with 8 positions matching TRBD1. The CDR3 is 15 residues long. V was pared by 2 bases and J by 0 bases, with 2 bases of the junction left unmatched. Germline V gene sequence: CDR1 SGHRS, CDR2 YFSETQ. CDR3 coding DNA: TGCGCCAGCAGCTTAAGACAGGGGAGCACAGATACGCAGTATTTT. It translates to CASSLRQGSTDTQYF.

This clonotype was seen at least ten times. The chain links TRBV7-3 to TRBJ1-2; no reliable D call. Germline CDR1 and CDR2: SGHTA and FQGTGA. Between the trimmed V and J ends, which lost 6 bases and 0 bases, there was a span of 14 bases. The CDR3 runs to 15 residues. This chain's CDR3 is CASSKKPGPNYGYTF. CDR3 nucleotide sequence: TGTGCCAGCAGTAAAAAACCTGGTCCTAACTATGGCTACACCTTC. The variable domain in full, completed from reference TRBV7-3 and TRBJ1-2, reads GAGVSQTPSNKVTEKGKYVELRCDPISGHTALYWYRQSLGQGPEFLIYFQGTGAADDSGLPNDRFFAVRPEGSVSTLKIQRTERGDSAVYLCASSKKPGPNYGYTFGSGTRLTVV.